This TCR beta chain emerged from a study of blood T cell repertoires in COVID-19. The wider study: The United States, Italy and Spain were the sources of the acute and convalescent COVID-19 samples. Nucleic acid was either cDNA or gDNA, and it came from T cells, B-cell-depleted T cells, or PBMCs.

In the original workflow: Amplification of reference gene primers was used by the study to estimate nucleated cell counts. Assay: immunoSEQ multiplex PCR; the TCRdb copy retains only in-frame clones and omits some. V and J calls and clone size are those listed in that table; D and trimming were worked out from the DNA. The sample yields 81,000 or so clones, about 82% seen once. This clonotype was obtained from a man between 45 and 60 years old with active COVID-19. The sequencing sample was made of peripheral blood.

The CDR3 DNA reads TGTGCCAGCAGCGTAGGGACCGGGGCCTACGAGCAGTACTTC. Protein product: CASSVGTGAYEQYF. This chain uses TRBV9 with TRBJ2-7; tentative D call: TRBD2 (5 bases). Trimming removed 0 bases from V and 2 bases from J, with 9 bases in between. The germline V gene has CDR1 SGDLS and CDR2 YYNGEE. This CDR3 is 14 amino acids long.